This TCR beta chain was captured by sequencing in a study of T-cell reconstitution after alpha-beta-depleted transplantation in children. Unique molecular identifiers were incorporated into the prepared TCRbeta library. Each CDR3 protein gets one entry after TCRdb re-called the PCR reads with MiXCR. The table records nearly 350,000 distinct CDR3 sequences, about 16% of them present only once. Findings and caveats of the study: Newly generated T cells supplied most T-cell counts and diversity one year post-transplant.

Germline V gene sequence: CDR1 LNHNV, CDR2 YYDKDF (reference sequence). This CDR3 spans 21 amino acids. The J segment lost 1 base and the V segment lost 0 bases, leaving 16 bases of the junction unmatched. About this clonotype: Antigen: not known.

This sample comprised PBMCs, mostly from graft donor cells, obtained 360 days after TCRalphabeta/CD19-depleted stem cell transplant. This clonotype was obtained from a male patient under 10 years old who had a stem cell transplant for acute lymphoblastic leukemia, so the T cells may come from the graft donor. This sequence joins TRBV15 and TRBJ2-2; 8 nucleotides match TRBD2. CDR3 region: CATSRDPRHWAGGGNTGELFF. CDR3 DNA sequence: TGTGCCACCAGCAGAGATCCCCGCCATTGGGCGGGAGGAGGGAACACCGGGGAGCTGTTTTTT.